Presented here are 21 T cell receptor beta chains from one specimen sequenced in a study of OX40 agonist ivuxolimab in advanced cancers. The method was immunoSEQ multiplex PCR; TCRdb's version includes in-frame clones alone and lacks a portion of them. The table includes 60,000 to 70,000 clones, about 91% detected once. The sample consisted of CD4+ or CD8+ T cells sorted from blood, taken in a trial of the OX40 agonist ivuxolimab. These receptor sequences come from an adult with an advanced solid tumor such as melanoma, head and neck, liver or kidney cancer.

This clone was recorded only once. The genes are TRBV5-1 and TRBJ2-3; 8 nucleotides align to TRBD1. V was clipped by 3 bases and J by 3 bases; unmatched bases: 3. Germline loops: CDR1 SGHRS, CDR2 YFSETQ. This CDR3 has 14 residues. CDR3 region: CASSSDRATDTQYF. The CDR3 DNA reads TGCGCCAGCAGCTCGGACAGGGCTACAGATACGCAGTATTTT.

This chain's CDR3 is CASSLNSVGTLTFSSGANVLTF. The CDR3 DNA reads TGCGCCAGCAGTCTCAATTCGGTTGGGACCCTAACTTTTAGCTCTGGGGCCAACGTCCTGACTTTC. The rearrangement links TRBV23-1 to TRBJ2-6; D tentatively reads TRBD1 or TRBD2 (5 bases each). TRBV23-1 is reported as an ORF; its role is uncertain. The CDR3 length is 22 residues. Trimming cost V 4 bases and J 0 bases, with 28 bases left between them.

V and J are TRBV2 and TRBJ1-5; 8 bases fit TRBD1. The CDR3 runs to 15 residues. The ends lost 2 bases at V and 5 bases at J; junction bases unmatched: 5. The germline V gene encodes CDR1 SNHLY and CDR2 FYNNEI. CDR3 DNA sequence: TGTGCCAGCAGTGAATTAACAGGGGGGCATCAGCCCCAGCATTTT. Residues: CASSELTGGHQPQHF.

The chain is built from TRBV9 and TRBJ2-7; D ambiguous. This CDR3 is 14 amino acids long. V lost 0 bases and J 2 bases, leaving 9 bases between the germline ends. CDR1 is SGDLS, CDR2 YYNGEE, per germline. CDR3 amino acids: CASSVGTNTYEQYF. DNA of the CDR3: TGTGCCAGCAGCGTAGGTACAAATACCTACGAGCAGTACTTC.

The chain is built from TRBV18 and TRBJ1-1, with D maybe TRBD1 (6 bases). The CDR3 contains 16 residues. V was cut by 6 bases and J by 4 bases, with 21 bases left in between. Germline assignment: CDR1 KGHSH and CDR2 LQKENI. CDR3 nucleotide sequence: TGTGCCAGCTCCCTATTCGAAAGGGTGGGGGCCACTGAAGCTTTCTTT. As protein: CASSLFERVGATEAFF.

The genes are TRBV13 and TRBJ2-3; 8 bases fit TRBD1. With 6 bases clipped from V and 5 bases from J, the junction kept 7 bases outside the gene matches. Germline V CDR1 and CDR2: PRHDT, FYEKMQ (reference sequence). The CDR3 loop spans 14 amino acids. In DNA, the CDR3 is TGTGCCAGCAGGCTTCAGGGGGCTAGAGATACGCAGTATTTT. Protein sequence: CASRLQGARDTQYF.

The J gene is TRBJ1-5, the V gene TRBV27; maybe TRBD1 (6 bases). The germline gives CDR1 MNHEY, CDR2 SMNVEV (reference sequence). The CDR3 contains 14 residues. Trimming removed 6 bases at V and 10 bases at J, with 19 bases between. The CDR3 nucleotides read TGTGCCAGCAGGAATGGGGACACCCAACACCCCCAGCATTTT. Protein product: CASRNGDTQHPQHF.

This chain connects TRBV15 to TRBJ2-3; 7 nucleotides line up with TRBD1. The CDR3 is 17 amino acids. Germline V gives CDR1 LNHNV, CDR2 YYDKDF (reference sequence). Trimming cost V 5 bases and J 2 bases; bases outside gene matches: 13. CDR3: CATSPPDMRGHTDTQYF. The CDR3 DNA sequence: TGTGCCACCAGCCCACCAGATATGAGGGGGCACACAGATACGCAGTATTTT.

The V gene is TRBV19, the J gene TRBJ1-5, with D tentatively TRBD1 (5 bases). Germline V CDR1 and CDR2: LNHDA, SQIVND (reference sequence). The CDR3 sequence is 12 residues long. V shed 1 base and J shed 15 bases, with 13 bases lying between them. CDR3 DNA sequence: TGTGCCAGTAGTATAGTGGGCAGGGAGGCGCATTTT. This translates into CASSIVGREAHF.

This clone was observed once. J is TRBJ2-7 and V is TRBV5-1; tentative D call: TRBD2 (5 bases). This CDR3 has 11 residues. Trimming shortened V by 7 bases and J by 5 bases, and 10 bases separated the two germline ends. The germline V gene encodes CDR1 SGHRS and CDR2 YFSETQ. The CDR3 DNA reads TGCGCCAGCCCGTCGGGGAACGAGCAGTACTTC. Translated, it gives CASPSGNEQYF.

The table lists this clone with a few counts. The chain combines TRBV7-9 with TRBJ1-5, with D possibly being TRBD1 (5 bases). CDR3 length equals 15 residues. V was pared by 4 bases and J by 0 bases, with 10 bases between. Per germline, CDR1 SEHNR and CDR2 FQNEAQ (reference sequence). The CDR3 sequence: CASSSTENSNQPQHF. The CDR3 DNA follows: TGTGCCAGCAGCTCGACAGAGAATAGCAATCAGCCCCAGCATTTT.

In the case of this clone: Other nucleotide sequences from this sample produce the same CDR3. The CDR3 is CAISEQLAGGNNEQFF. The DNA for the CDR3 is TGTGCCATCAGTGAACAACTAGCGGGGGGTAATAATGAGCAGTTCTTC. The chain joins TRBV10-3 to TRBJ2-1; 12 nucleotides agree with TRBD2. Trimming cost V 3 bases and J 7 bases; bases outside gene matches: 7. Germline V CDR1 and CDR2: ENHRY, SYGVKD. There are 16 residues in the CDR3.

The chain uses TRBV19 and TRBJ1-1; D is perhaps TRBD1 (5 bases). The CDR3 spans 15 residues. The V and J ends lost 5 bases and 0 bases respectively, with 13 bases between them. Germline CDR1 LNHDA, CDR2 SQIVND (reference sequence). In DNA form, the CDR3 reads TGTGCCAGTAGTTTTCAGGGACGAGTGAACACTGAAGCTTTCTTT. Its translation: CASSFQGRVNTEAFF.

J is TRBJ2-3 and V is TRBV6-5, with TRBD2 matching 10 bases. The CDR3 is 16 residues long. Germline CDR1 reads MNHEY; CDR2 reads SVGAGI. V lost 4 bases and J lost 2; bases outside the gene matches: 6. The CDR3, as DNA: TGTGCCAGCAGTTTCCTGAGCGGGGGGGCCACAGATACGCAGTATTTT. Amino acid sequence: CASSFLSGGATDTQYF.

Here the CDR3 reads CASSQGGYQPQHF. The CDR3 nucleotides are TGTGCCAGCAGCCAAGGGGGATATCAGCCCCAGCATTTT. The J gene is TRBJ1-5, the V gene TRBV14; unclear D gene. CDR1 and CDR2 from the germline V gene are SGHDN and FVKESK. V lost 1 base to trimming and J lost 5 bases, with 6 bases between them. The CDR3 contains 13 residues.

V is TRBV14 and J is TRBJ2-1, with D tentatively TRBD2 (6 bases). Trimming removed 4 bases from V and 4 bases from J, with 14 bases in between. The CDR3 loop spans 15 amino acids. From germline, CDR1 is SGHDN and CDR2 FVKESK. The CDR3 spells CASSLGAGSYNEQFF. The CDR3 DNA sequence: TGTGCCAGCAGCCTTGGTGCGGGATCTTACAATGAGCAGTTCTTC. Based on the CDR3 plus reference TRBV14 and TRBJ2-1, the full variable domain is EAGVTQFPSHSVIEKGQTVTLRCDPISGHDNLYWYRRVMGKEIKFLLHFVKESKQDESGMPNNRFLAERTGGTYSTLKVQPAELEDSGVYFCASSLGAGSYNEQFFGPGTRLTVL.

The V and J genes are TRBV7-9 and TRBJ2-1; D possibly matches TRBD1 or TRBD2 (6 bases each). The germline CDR1 and CDR2 sequences are SEHNR and FQNEAQ (reference sequence). V was shortened by 6 bases and J by 10 bases, with 10 bases between the two germline ends. This CDR3 has 11 residues. This CDR3 reads CASRRGREQFF. In DNA, the CDR3 is TGTGCCAGCAGGAGGGGGAGGGAGCAGTTCTTC.

V is TRBV6-6 and J is TRBJ1-5, with no clear D. V lost 8 bases, J lost 3 bases, and 8 bases lay in between. Germline CDR1 is MNHNY and CDR2 is SVGAGI (reference sequence). CDR3 size: 12 residues. CDR3 nucleotide sequence: TGTGCCAGCGGTTCAGTCAATCAGCCCCAGCATTTT. This codes for CASGSVNQPQHF.

CDR3 coding DNA: TGCGCCAGCAGTCAATCTGGGGGGGACACTGAAGCTTTCTTT. Translating gives CASSQSGGDTEAFF. The rearrangement uses TRBV23-1 and TRBJ1-1; D is possibly TRBD1 (5 bases). TRBV23-1 is filed as an ORF, its function uncertain. V was clipped by 0 bases and J by 3 bases, with 8 bases between them. The CDR3 totals 14 residues.

The chain links TRBV28 to TRBJ2-5, with unresolved D. Germline CDR1 and CDR2: MDHEN and SYDVKM. V lost 6 bases and J lost 4, with 21 bases in between. CDR3 length: 16 amino acids. CDR3 region: CASSRVESGPLETQYF. The CDR3 DNA reads TGTGCCAGCAGCCGAGTCGAGTCCGGACCCCTAGAGACCCAGTACTTC.

The chain couples TRBV29-1 to TRBJ1-1, with unresolved D. This CDR3 spans 12 amino acids. Germline CDR1 SQVTM, CDR2 ANQGSEA. Trimming cost V 1 base and J 7 bases, with 10 bases left between them. The DNA of the CDR3 is TGCAGCGTTGAAGCGAACGGGCTTGAAGCTTTCTTT. Translating gives CSVEANGLEAFF.